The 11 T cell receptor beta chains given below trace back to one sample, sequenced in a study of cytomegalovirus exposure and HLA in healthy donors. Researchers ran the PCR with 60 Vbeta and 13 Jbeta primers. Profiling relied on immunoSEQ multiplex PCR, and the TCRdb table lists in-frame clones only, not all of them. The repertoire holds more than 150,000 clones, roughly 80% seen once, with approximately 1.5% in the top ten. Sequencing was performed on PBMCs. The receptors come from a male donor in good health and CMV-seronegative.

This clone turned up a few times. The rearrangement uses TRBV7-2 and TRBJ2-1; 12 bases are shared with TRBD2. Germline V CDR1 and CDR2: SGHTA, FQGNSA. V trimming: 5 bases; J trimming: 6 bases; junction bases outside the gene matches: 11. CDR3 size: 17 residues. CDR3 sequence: CASSPASGGAEGNEQFF. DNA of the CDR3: TGTGCCAGCAGCCCGGCTAGCGGGGGGGCAGAGGGCAATGAGCAGTTCTTC.

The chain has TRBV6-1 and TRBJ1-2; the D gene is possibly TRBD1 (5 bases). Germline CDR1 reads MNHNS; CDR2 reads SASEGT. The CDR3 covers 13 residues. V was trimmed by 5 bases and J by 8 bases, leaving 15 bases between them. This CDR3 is CASSFSGGEGYTF. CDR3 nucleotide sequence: TGTGCCAGCAGTTTCTCCGGGGGAGAGGGCTACACCTTC.

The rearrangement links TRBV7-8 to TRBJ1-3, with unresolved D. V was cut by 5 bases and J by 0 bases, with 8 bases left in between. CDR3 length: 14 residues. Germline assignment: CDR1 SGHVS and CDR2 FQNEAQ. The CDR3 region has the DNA TGTGCCAGCAGCCAGACATACTCTGGAAACACCATATATTTT. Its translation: CASSQTYSGNTIYF.

CDR3 loop: CASSFGGRGYNEQFF. The CDR3 region has the DNA TGTGCCAGCAGCTTCGGGGGACGTGGCTACAATGAGCAGTTCTTC. The chain has TRBV5-4 and TRBJ2-1; the D gene is possibly TRBD2 (6 bases). CDR1 and CDR2 from the germline V gene are SGHNT and YYREEE (reference sequence). The CDR3 runs 15 residues. V lost 2 bases, J lost 3 bases, and 12 bases lay in between.

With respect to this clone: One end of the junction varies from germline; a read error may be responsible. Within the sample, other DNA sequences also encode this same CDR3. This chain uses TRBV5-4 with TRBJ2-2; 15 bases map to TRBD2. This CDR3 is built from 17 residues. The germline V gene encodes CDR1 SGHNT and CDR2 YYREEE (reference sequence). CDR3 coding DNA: TGTGCCAGCAGCGCGGGACTAGCGGGAGGTGGCACCGGGGAGCTGTTTTTC. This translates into CASSAGLAGGGTGELFF.

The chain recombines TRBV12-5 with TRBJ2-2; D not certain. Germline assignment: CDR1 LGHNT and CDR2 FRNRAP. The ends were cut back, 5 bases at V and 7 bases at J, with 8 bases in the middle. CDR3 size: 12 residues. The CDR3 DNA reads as TGTGCTAGTGGTCTCCAGAACGGGGAGCTGTTTTTT. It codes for CASGLQNGELFF. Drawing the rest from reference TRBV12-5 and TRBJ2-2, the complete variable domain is DARVTQTPRHKVTEMGQEVTMRCQPILGHNTVFWYRQTMMQGLELLAYFRNRAPLDDSGMPKDRFSAEMPDATLATLKIQPSEPRDSAVYFCASGLQNGELFFGEGSRLTVL.

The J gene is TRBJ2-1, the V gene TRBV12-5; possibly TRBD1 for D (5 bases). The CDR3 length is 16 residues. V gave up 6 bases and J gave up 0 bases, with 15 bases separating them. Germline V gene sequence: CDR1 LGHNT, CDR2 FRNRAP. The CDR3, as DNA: TGTGCTAGTGGCCCGCCGACAGCCGACTCCTACAATGAGCAGTTCTTC. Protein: CASGPPTADSYNEQFF. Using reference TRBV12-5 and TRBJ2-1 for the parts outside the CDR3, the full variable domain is DARVTQTPRHKVTEMGQEVTMRCQPILGHNTVFWYRQTMMQGLELLAYFRNRAPLDDSGMPKDRFSAEMPDATLATLKIQPSEPRDSAVYFCASGPPTADSYNEQFFGPGTRLTVL.

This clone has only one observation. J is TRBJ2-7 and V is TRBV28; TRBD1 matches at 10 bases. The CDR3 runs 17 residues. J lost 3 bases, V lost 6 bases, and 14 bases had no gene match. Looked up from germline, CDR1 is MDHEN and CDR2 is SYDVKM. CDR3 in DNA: TGTGCCAGCAGACGCTTTACCGGGACAGGGGCCCTCTACGAGCAGTACTTC. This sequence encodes CASRRFTGTGALYEQYF.

The CDR3 reads CASSQGQIYGYTF. Here the CDR3 DNA reads TGTGCCAGCAGCCAGGGACAGATCTATGGCTACACCTTC. The gene calls are TRBV5-5 and TRBJ1-2; 7 nucleotides line up with TRBD1. The germline V gene has CDR1 SGHKS and CDR2 YYEKEE (reference sequence). There are 13 residues in the CDR3. The V segment lost 4 bases and the J segment 4 bases; nucleotides outside the gene matches: 4.

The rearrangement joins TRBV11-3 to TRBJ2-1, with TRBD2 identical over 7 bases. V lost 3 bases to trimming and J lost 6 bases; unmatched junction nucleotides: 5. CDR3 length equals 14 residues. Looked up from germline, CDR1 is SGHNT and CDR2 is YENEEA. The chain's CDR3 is CASSFSGTTNEQFF. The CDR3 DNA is TGTGCCAGCAGCTTCTCCGGGACTACCAATGAGCAGTTCTTC. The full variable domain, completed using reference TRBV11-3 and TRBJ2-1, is EAGVVQSPRYKIIEKKQPVAFWCNPISGHNTLYWYLQNLGQGPELLIRYENEEAVDDSQLPKDRFSAERLKGVDSTLKIQPAELGDSAVYLCASSFSGTTNEQFFGPGTRLTVL.

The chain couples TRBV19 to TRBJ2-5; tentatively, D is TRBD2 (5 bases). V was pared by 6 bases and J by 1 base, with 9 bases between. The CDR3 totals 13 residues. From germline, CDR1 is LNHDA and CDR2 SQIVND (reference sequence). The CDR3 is CASSEGFQETQYF. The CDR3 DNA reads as TGTGCCAGTAGCGAGGGATTCCAAGAGACCCAGTACTTC. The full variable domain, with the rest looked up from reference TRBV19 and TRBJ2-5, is DGGITQSPKYLFRKEGQNVTLSCEQNLNHDAMYWYRQDPGQGLRLIYYSQIVNDFQKGDIAEGYSVSREKKESFPLTVTSAQKNPTAFYLCASSEGFQETQYFGPGTRLLVL.